This T cell receptor beta chain is from a study of T cells after yellow fever vaccination. Turning to the study itself: Libraries from low-cell-number fractions were prepared with the SMART-Seq v4 Ultra Low Input RNA kit.

The TCR cDNA carried a universal primer site and UMIs from 5'RACE template switching. Via MiXCR, TCRdb re-called the 5' RACE reads, giving one row per CDR3 protein. The data show a few hundred thousand distinct CDR3 sequences, about 4% seen once. Points on this clonotype: Its antigen remains unknown.

The CDR3 covers 16 residues. CDR1 is SGHDT, CDR2 YYEEEE, per germline. Trimming removed 0 bases at V and 4 bases at J, with 14 bases between. Regarding the study as a whole: Detected again after the booster were most primary-vaccination clones, at almost 97% CD4 and approximately 90% CD8. Only a minor proportion of clonotypes was detected across both CD4 and CD8 compartments.

The gene calls are TRBV5-6 and TRBJ2-1; D possibly corresponds to TRBD1 (6 bases). This clonotype was sampled from a young man who received the YFV17D yellow fever vaccine. The sequencing used PBMCs, collected 5 days after the yellow fever booster vaccination. The chain's CDR3 is CASSLVGDTSYNEQFF. CDR3 bases: TGTGCCAGCAGCTTGGTCGGGGACACTTCTTACAATGAGCAGTTCTTC.